This TCR beta chain originates from a study of T-cell memory formation after mild COVID-19. TCRdb fed the 5' RACE reads into MiXCR, producing one record per CDR3 protein. The sample has over 150,000 distinct CDR3 sequences, around 18% seen once. The germline gives CDR1 SGHTA, CDR2 FQGNSA. CDR3 length equals 15 residues. V was trimmed by 5 bases and J by 0 bases, leaving 11 bases between them. The material sequenced was PBMCs or a T cell subset sorted from them (not recorded which). This clonotype was sampled from a man between 18 and 35 years old who had mild COVID-19 (a few samples of this study predate the infection). Cell type and time point are not known. The V and J genes are TRBV7-2 and TRBJ1-5; tentatively, D is TRBD1 (5 bases). In DNA form, the CDR3 reads TGTGCCAGCAGCGGTACAGGTTATAGCAATCAGCCCCAGCATTTT. Its protein product is CASSGTGYSNQPQHF.